Shown below are 17 T cell receptor beta chains from a single sample sequenced in a study of T cell responses to AZD1222 COVID-19 vaccine. Profiled with immunoSEQ multiplex PCR; TCRdb holds only in-frame clones, not every one. The sample yields 150,000 or so clones, about 89% seen once. The sample was peripheral blood, taken on day 0 of AZD1222 vaccination. The receptors derive from an adult in good health.

The rearrangement links TRBV20-1 to TRBJ2-1; 7 positions agree with TRBD2. V lost 3 bases, J lost 3 bases, and 8 bases stayed unmatched. There are 15 residues in the CDR3. CDR1 and CDR2 from the germline V gene are DFQATT and SNEGSKA (reference sequence). This CDR3 reads CSASPAGVVYNEQFF. For the CDR3, the DNA is TGCAGTGCTAGTCCCGCGGGGGTAGTCTACAATGAGCAGTTCTTC.

The chain uses TRBV12-5 and TRBJ2-1; D might be TRBD1 (5 bases). Germline V gene data show CDR1 as LGHNT and CDR2 as FRNRAP. The CDR3 covers 16 residues. Trimming took 1 base from V and 6 from J, leaving 16 bases between them. CDR3 sequence (DNA): TGTGCTAGTGGTTTGGCGACAGTAAACCGACCCAATGAGCAGTTCTTC. Its translation is CASGLATVNRPNEQFF.

The genes are TRBV10-3 and TRBJ2-7, with D unclear. The CDR3 is 13 residues long. Germline V gene lookup returns CDR1 ENHRY and CDR2 SYGVKD. The V end was cut by 3 bases, the J end by 2 bases, with 8 bases between. Here the CDR3 reads CAISDEDPYEQYF. The CDR3 DNA is TGTGCCATCAGTGATGAGGACCCCTACGAGCAGTACTTC.

V and J are TRBV6-5 and TRBJ1-2; TRBD1 matches at 7 bases. After removal of 2 bases from V and 7 bases from J, the junction contained 10 bases not matched to a gene. Germline loops: CDR1 MNHEY, CDR2 SVGAGI. CDR3 length: 15 residues. The CDR3 DNA sequence: TGTGCCAGCAGTTACACCCAGGACAGGCCCCCTGGCTACACCTTC. This sequence encodes CASSYTQDRPPGYTF.

CDR3 sequence: CASRASGTSLPFF. The CDR3 DNA follows: TGTGCAAGTCGCGCCTCGGGGACCAGCCTTCCGTTCTTC. The chain combines TRBV12-2 with TRBJ2-1. TRBV12-2 is a pseudogene. The CDR3 runs to 13 residues.

The sample holds one count of this clone. This chain uses TRBV6-5 with TRBJ1-2, with a weak D call TRBD1 (5 bases). The length of the CDR3 is 14 residues. V lost 4 bases, J lost 8 bases, and 17 bases lay in between. From germline, CDR1 is MNHEY and CDR2 SVGAGI. Here the CDR3 DNA reads TGTGCCAGCAGTTTGAGCCAGACAAAGGGGGGCTACACCTTC. This gives the protein CASSLSQTKGGYTF.

The chain joins TRBV7-9 to TRBJ2-7; D is ambiguous. This CDR3 spans 15 amino acids. V gave up 5 bases and J gave up 1 base, with 15 bases separating them. The V gene's germline CDR1 is SEHNR and CDR2 FQNEAQ (reference sequence). Here the CDR3 reads CASSNVGPKSYEQYF. Written as DNA, the CDR3 is TGTGCCAGCAGCAACGTTGGACCTAAGTCCTACGAGCAGTACTTC.

This chain joins TRBV30 and TRBJ1-2; possible D gene TRBD1, 5 bases. The CDR3 totals 16 residues. Germline values: CDR1 GTSNPN, CDR2 SVGIG (reference sequence). The V gene lost 2 bases and the J gene lost 8 bases, with 24 bases spanning the gap. The CDR3 sequence: CAWSSRTRLKLRGYTF. CDR3 DNA: TGTGCCTGGAGTTCTAGGACAAGGCTGAAGCTGCGCGGCTACACCTTC.

The V and J genes are TRBV2 and TRBJ1-4; TRBD1 might be the D (6 bases). V was pared by 7 bases and J by 4 bases, with 13 bases between. The CDR3 sequence is 14 residues long. Germline V gives CDR1 SNHLY, CDR2 FYNNEI. The CDR3 DNA is TGTGCCAGCATCACGGACAGATATAATGAAAAACTGTTTTTT. This gives the protein CASITDRYNEKLFF.

The genes are TRBV10-3 and TRBJ1-2; 11 nucleotides line up with TRBD1. The CDR3 is made up of 18 amino acids. Germline V gene lookup returns CDR1 ENHRY and CDR2 SYGVKD. V was clipped by 6 bases and J by 4 bases; unmatched bases: 16. This CDR3 is CAIRGRDGQGARPYGYTF. As DNA, the CDR3 is TGTGCCATCAGGGGGCGAGATGGACAGGGGGCGAGGCCCTATGGCTACACCTTC.

The chain links TRBV27 to TRBJ1-4; 7 bases fit TRBD1. From germline, CDR1 is MNHEY and CDR2 SMNVEV (reference sequence). J was trimmed by 5 bases and V by 8 bases; bases with no gene match: 2. This CDR3 contains 12 residues. This chain's CDR3 is CASSDRNEKLFF. DNA of the CDR3: TGTGCCAGCTCGGACAGGAATGAAAAACTGTTTTTT.

The table lists this clone with a count of one. The chain links TRBV5-1 to TRBJ2-3; no firm D call. CDR1 and CDR2 (germline): SGHRS, YFSETQ. This CDR3 comprises 11 residues. Trimming took 3 bases from V and 4 from J, leaving 3 bases between them. CDR3 sequence: CASSSSDTQYF. The CDR3 DNA sequence: TGCGCCAGCAGCTCCTCAGATACGCAGTATTTT.

CDR3 amino acids: CASSLEYQETQYF. The CDR3 DNA reads as TGTGCCAGCAGCTTAGAATACCAAGAGACCCAGTACTTC. The chain couples TRBV7-9 to TRBJ2-5; no firm D call. CDR3 size: 13 residues. Germline assignment: CDR1 SEHNR and CDR2 FQNEAQ (reference sequence). Between the trimmed V and J ends, which lost 1 base and 0 bases, there was a span of 3 bases.

The chain links TRBV25-1 to TRBJ2-5; 12 bases map to TRBD1. With V trimmed by 0 bases and J by 4 bases, 9 bases remained unmatched. CDR3 length: 18 amino acids. Germline V gives CDR1 MGHDK, CDR2 SYGVNS. The CDR3 is CASSEYRPGQGASETQYF. The CDR3 bases are TGTGCCAGCAGTGAATACAGACCGGGACAGGGGGCATCAGAGACCCAGTACTTC.

This clone has only a few counts. CDR3 sequence: CASSLAPDRAYGYTF. The DNA of the CDR3 is TGCGCCAGCAGCTTGGCCCCGGACAGGGCTTATGGCTACACCTTC. This rearrangement joins TRBV5-1 to TRBJ1-2, with TRBD1 matching over 8 bases. The CDR3 consists of 15 residues. V dropped 0 bases and J dropped 5; count of bases not matched to a gene: 6. Germline loops: CDR1 SGHRS, CDR2 YFSETQ.

The chain is built from TRBV30 and TRBJ1-2; D is undetermined. The germline V gene encodes CDR1 GTSNPN and CDR2 SVGIG (reference sequence). CDR3 length: 14 amino acids. The V end was cut by 4 bases, the J end by 4 bases, with 16 bases between. In DNA form, the CDR3 reads TGTGCCTGGATCCGGCCCCAATCGGGCTATGGCTACACCTTC. Its translation is CAWIRPQSGYGYTF.

The rearrangement uses TRBV6-5 and TRBJ1-3; D gene uncertain. CDR1 MNHEY and CDR2 SVGAGI come from the germline V gene. V lost 8 bases, J lost 4 bases, and 18 bases lay in between. CDR3 length: 15 amino acids. In DNA, the CDR3 is TGTGCCAGCGGGCACATCGAACGACCAGGAAACACCATATATTTT. It translates to CASGHIERPGNTIYF.